One and the same sample provided the 30 T cell receptor beta chains below, sequenced in a study of neurological immune-mediated disorders. MiXCR was run by TCRdb on the 5' RACE reads, yielding one entry per CDR3 protein. The sample comprises 55,000 to 80,000 distinct CDR3 sequences, 4% to 6% of which are singletons, and around 3.5% rests with the top ten. The sample taken for sequencing was PBMCs. These TCRs come from a woman between 45 and 65 years old with multiple sclerosis.

The V gene is TRBV20-1, the J gene TRBJ1-2; D unclear. The length of the CDR3 is 12 residues. The germline V gene has CDR1 DFQATT and CDR2 SNEGSKA (reference sequence). The V end lost 5 bases, the J end lost 5 bases, and 12 bases lay between the germline ends. The CDR3 spells CSAGLLGYGYTF. The CDR3 DNA reads as TGCAGTGCTGGGCTCTTGGGGTATGGCTACACCTTC.

Ten or more counts support this clonotype. The chain has TRBV12-3 or TRBV12-4 and TRBJ2-1, with 8 bases aligning to TRBD1. This CDR3 has 11 amino acids. Unmatched junction bases numbered 4, after V lost 5 bases and J lost 13 bases. Here the CDR3 DNA reads TGTGCCAGCAGTCCGGACAGGGATCAGTTCTTC. This encodes CASSPDRDQFF.

The table lists this clonotype with many counts. The chain combines TRBV28 with TRBJ1-6; a possible D gene is TRBD1 (5 bases). CDR1 MDHEN and CDR2 SYDVKM come from the germline V gene. The CDR3 has 14 residues. V lost 6 bases and J 9 bases, leaving 15 bases between the germline ends. The CDR3 nucleotides read TGTGCCAGCAGGTCTCAGGGAGGTAGTTCACCCCTCCACTTT. It translates to CASRSQGGSSPLHF.

A few counts support this clonotype. V gene TRBV5-1 combines with J gene TRBJ2-3, with a possible D match to TRBD1 (5 bases). This CDR3 is built from 13 residues. V gave up 6 bases and J gave up 3 bases, with 11 bases separating them. CDR1 is SGHRS and CDR2 is YFSETQ in the germline V gene. The chain's CDR3 is CASMQGATDTQYF. The CDR3 nucleotides are TGCGCCAGCATGCAGGGTGCAACAGATACGCAGTATTTT.

This clonotype has a count of ten or more. V gene TRBV20-1 combines with J gene TRBJ1-4, with TRBD1 identical over 8 bases. Trimming took 5 bases from V and 10 from J; bases not matched to a gene: 9. The CDR3 runs to 13 residues. Germline assignment: CDR1 DFQATT and CDR2 SNEGSKA (reference sequence). CDR3: CSAPGQGSRKLFF. DNA of the CDR3: TGCAGTGCTCCCGGACAGGGATCCAGAAAACTGTTTTTT.

This clonotype has a count of ten or more. The rearrangement links TRBV10-3 to TRBJ2-2; 8 bases line up with TRBD2. The germline CDR1 and CDR2 sequences are ENHRY and SYGVKD. J lost 1 base, V lost 1 base, and 2 bases had no gene match. CDR3 size: 16 residues. The CDR3 region has the DNA TGTGCCATCAGTGAGTTTAGCGGGGAGAACACCGGGGAGCTGTTTTTT. Translation: CAISEFSGENTGELFF.

The J gene is TRBJ2-7, the V gene TRBV5-1, with D uncertain. The V end lost 2 bases, the J end lost 3 bases, and 9 bases lay between the germline ends. The CDR3 extends over 13 amino acids. Germline CDR1 reads SGHRS; CDR2 reads YFSETQ. The DNA of the CDR3 is TGCGCCAGCAGCTTCGGAAAAGACTACGAGCAGTACTTC. This encodes CASSFGKDYEQYF.

This clonotype has a count of ten or more. The V and J genes are TRBV7-3 and TRBJ1-1; TRBD1 matches 8 bases. V shed 5 bases, J shed 5 bases, and the junction held 16 bases outside the gene matches. Per the germline V gene, CDR1 is SGHTA and CDR2 is FQGTGA. The length of the CDR3 is 17 residues. For the CDR3, the DNA is TGTGCCAGCAGCCCAGGACAGGGAGTCGTTATTGGGACTGAAGCTTTCTTT. Translation: CASSPGQGVVIGTEAFF.

The chain recombines TRBV7-3 with TRBJ2-7; 7 bases match TRBD2. The CDR3 consists of 14 residues. V was pared by 5 bases and J by 7 bases, with 11 bases of the junction left unmatched. Germline values: CDR1 SGHTA, CDR2 FQGTGA. The CDR3 spells CASSLPGLLKEQYV. Written as DNA, the CDR3 is TGTGCCAGCAGCCTTCCGGGACTATTGAAAGAGCAGTACGTC.

This clonotype was counted many times. The germline gene is not matched at one end of the junction; a read error may be the cause. This sequence joins TRBV5-1 and TRBJ1-1; unclear D gene. The CDR3 consists of 13 residues. CDR1 and CDR2 from the germline V gene are SGHRS and YFSETQ. In DNA, the CDR3 is TGTGCCAGCAGCTTAGCGGGAAGGTCTGAAGCTTTCTTT. It codes for CASSLAGRSEAFF.

This clonotype has ten or more counts. Written as DNA, the CDR3 is TGTGCCAGCAGCCGTCCAGGGAACGGGCAGCCCCAGCATTTT. Amino acid sequence: CASSRPGNGQPQHF. The chain joins TRBV7-2 to TRBJ1-5, with D perhaps TRBD1 (5 bases). Germline-derived CDR1 and CDR2 are SGHTA and FQGNSA. Trimming took 5 bases from V and 7 from J, leaving 15 bases between them. The CDR3 has 14 amino acids. Full variable domain (rest looked up from reference TRBV7-2 and TRBJ1-5): GAGVSQSPSNKVTEKGKDVELRCDPISGHTALYWYRQSLGQGLEFLIYFQGNSAPDKSGLPSDRFSAERTGGSVSTLTIQRTQQEDSAVYLCASSRPGNGQPQHFGDGTRLSIL.

This clonotype has a handful of counts. The V call is TRBV7-6, the J call TRBJ2-5; unclear D gene. Germline V gene sequence: CDR1 SGHVS, CDR2 FNYEAQ. Trimming cost V 1 base and J 5 bases, with 14 bases left between them. This CDR3 region has 15 residues. The CDR3 loop is CASSLERSERETQYF. The CDR3 DNA reads as TGTGCCAGCAGCTTAGAACGGTCCGAACGGGAGACCCAGTACTTC. The full variable domain, rest sourced from reference TRBV7-6 and TRBJ2-5, is GAGVSQSPRYKVTKRGQDVALRCDPISGHVSLYWYRQALGQGPEFLTYFNYEAQQDKSGLPNDRFSAERPEGSISTLTIQRTEQRDSAMYRCASSLERSERETQYFGPGTRLLVL.

This clonotype was seen repeatedly, ten times or more. The chain has TRBV5-1 and TRBJ1-1, with D unresolved. CDR3 size: 13 residues. Trimming removed 5 bases from V and 0 bases from J, with 8 bases in between. CDR1 and CDR2 (germline): SGHRS, YFSETQ. The chain's CDR3 is CASRETVNTEAFF. For the CDR3, the DNA is TGCGCCAGCAGAGAAACAGTGAACACTGAAGCTTTCTTT.

Many counts were recorded for this clonotype. The chain links TRBV3-1 to TRBJ2-2; D remains ambiguous. The CDR3 loop spans 16 amino acids. The V gene lost 1 base and the J gene lost 4 bases, with 13 bases spanning the gap. From germline, CDR1 is LGHDT and CDR2 YNNKEL (reference sequence). CDR3 region: CASSQVNSYFTGELFF. CDR3 in DNA: TGTGCCAGCAGCCAAGTAAACAGCTACTTCACCGGGGAGCTGTTTTTT.

By share, this clonotype ranks as medium-sized (0.01 to 0.1%). CDR3 DNA sequence: TGTGCCAGCAGCCCCATTGATGGTGGACTAGCGGGATCTCAGGACGAGCAGTACTTC. This sequence encodes CASSPIDGGLAGSQDEQYF. The chain employs TRBV7-9 and TRBJ2-7; TRBD2 matches at 12 bases. After removal of 5 bases from V and 5 bases from J, the junction contained 19 bases not matched to a gene. Looked up from germline, CDR1 is SEHNR and CDR2 is FQNEAQ (reference sequence). The CDR3 has 19 amino acids.

There are many counts of this clonotype. CDR3 loop: CASRRVGGQETQYF. CDR3 nucleotides: TGCGCCAGCAGGCGGGTCGGGGGCCAAGAGACCCAGTACTTC. The chain links TRBV5-1 to TRBJ2-5; perhaps TRBD2 as D (6 bases). The CDR3 loop spans 14 amino acids. V lost 5 bases and J 1 base, leaving 12 bases between the germline ends. Germline V gene lookup returns CDR1 SGHRS and CDR2 YFSETQ.

This clonotype was detected many times. The CDR3 sequence: CASREMSTEAFF. CDR3 bases: TGTGCCAGCAGGGAGATGAGCACTGAAGCTTTCTTT. The rearrangement links TRBV6-6 to TRBJ1-1; D call uncertain. This CDR3 is built from 12 residues. Trimming stripped 6 bases from V and 4 bases from J, with 9 bases between. The germline CDR1 and CDR2 sequences are MNHNY and SVGAGI (reference sequence).

As for this clonotype: It may be a read error: a sequence one base away is much more abundant. V and J are TRBV24-1 and TRBJ2-2; D is unresolved. Germline V lookup: CDR1 KGHDR, CDR2 SFDVKD. V was shortened by 4 bases and J by 1 base, with 3 bases between the two germline ends. The CDR3 length is 13 residues. CDR3: CATSDMNTGELFF. The CDR3 DNA is TGTGCCACCAGTGACATGAACACCGGGGAGCTGTTTTTT.

The table lists this clonotype with many counts. The chain carries TRBV6-6 and TRBJ1-2; 11 nucleotides align to TRBD1. From germline, CDR1 is MNHNY and CDR2 SVGAGI (reference sequence). V dropped 8 bases and J dropped 4; count of bases not matched to a gene: 6. The CDR3 consists of 14 residues. CDR3 nucleotides: TGTGCCAGCGACACGGGACAGGGGGTCTATGGCTACACCTTC. Residues: CASDTGQGVYGYTF.

This clonotype was recorded many times. The chain uses TRBV11-2 and TRBJ2-3, with 8 bases that match TRBD1. CDR1 and CDR2 from the germline V gene are SGHAT and FQNNGV. The CDR3 runs 13 residues. Trimming removed 5 bases from V and 9 bases from J; junction bases left unmatched: 7. The CDR3 sequence is CASSPGQGRTQYF. For the CDR3, the DNA is TGTGCCAGCAGCCCCGGACAGGGAAGGACGCAGTATTTT.

There are a few counts of this clonotype. This rearrangement joins TRBV2 to TRBJ1-6; a weak D match, TRBD1 (5 bases). CDR3 length equals 14 residues. Germline assignment: CDR1 SNHLY and CDR2 FYNNEI. V lost 9 bases and J 7 bases, leaving 16 bases between the germline ends. The DNA for the CDR3 is TGTGCCAGTACCGGGACGGGGGGAAATTCACCCCTCCACTTT. Translated, it gives CASTGTGGNSPLHF.

In its sample, this clonotype was seen many times. This chain connects TRBV7-3 to TRBJ2-2; weak D call: TRBD2 (6 bases). The CDR3 extends over 16 amino acids. V was trimmed by 1 base and J by 0 bases, leaving 9 bases between them. Germline CDR1 and CDR2: SGHTA and FQGTGA. CDR3 sequence (DNA): TGTGCCAGCAGCTTAATTGGGACTTCGAACACCGGGGAGCTGTTTTTT. Its translation: CASSLIGTSNTGELFF. Filled out from reference TRBV7-3 and TRBJ2-2, the complete variable domain reads GAGVSQTPSNKVTEKGKYVELRCDPISGHTALYWYRQSLGQGPEFLIYFQGTGAADDSGLPNDRFFAVRPEGSVSTLKIQRTERGDSAVYLCASSLIGTSNTGELFFGEGSRLTVL.

This clonotype has a count of ten or more. J is TRBJ2-5 and V is TRBV7-6; 7 bases fit TRBD2. Germline CDR1 reads SGHVS; CDR2 reads FNYEAQ. The CDR3 contains 12 residues. V shed 4 bases and J 4 bases; nucleotides not matched to a gene: 0. In nucleotides, the CDR3 is TGTGCCAGCAGCTGGGGGGGAGAGACCCAGTACTTC. This translates into CASSWGGETQYF.

There are many counts of this clonotype. The chain employs TRBV2 and TRBJ1-5; no clear D gene. V was clipped by 4 bases and J by 2 bases, with 9 bases between them. This CDR3 contains 14 residues. The germline CDR1 and CDR2 sequences are SNHLY and FYNNEI. The CDR3 nucleotides read TGTGCCAGCAGTGGTAGGGTTGGCAATCAGCCCCAGCATTTT. Protein: CASSGRVGNQPQHF.

This clonotype was observed a few times. The gene calls are TRBV7-6 and TRBJ2-2; D not certain. The CDR3 length is 16 residues. Per germline, CDR1 SGHVS and CDR2 FNYEAQ. The germline V and J ends were trimmed by 5 bases and 7 bases, with 20 bases remaining between them. CDR3 nucleotide sequence: TGTGCCAGCAGCGCCCGGCTCGGTCGGTTGCTCGGGGAGCTGTTTTTT. As protein: CASSARLGRLLGELFF.

This clonotype was observed many times. This chain links TRBV7-2 with TRBJ1-4; TRBD1 might be the D (5 bases). V shed 5 bases and J shed 10 bases, with 20 bases lying between them. The CDR3 contains 15 residues. The germline V gene has CDR1 SGHTA and CDR2 FQGNSA. CDR3 sequence (DNA): TGTGCCAGCAGCGACCGGACGGAGTTTGGGGGAAAACTGTTTTTT. The encoded protein is CASSDRTEFGGKLFF. The variable domain in full, completed from reference TRBV7-2 and TRBJ1-4, reads GAGVSQSPSNKVTEKGKDVELRCDPISGHTALYWYRQSLGQGLEFLIYFQGNSAPDKSGLPSDRFSAERTGGSVSTLTIQRTQQEDSAVYLCASSDRTEFGGKLFFGSGTQLSVL.

Many counts were recorded for this clonotype. This chain links TRBV7-2 with TRBJ2-1; TRBD2 matches 7 bases. This CDR3 is 15 amino acids long. V lost 1 base and J lost 8; bases outside the gene matches: 8. Germline CDR1 SGHTA, CDR2 FQGNSA. The CDR3: CASSLVPGGRDEQFF. The CDR3 DNA follows: TGTGCCAGCAGCTTAGTACCCGGGGGGAGGGATGAGCAGTTCTTC.

In this sample, this clonotype turned up many times. The rearrangement uses TRBV7-8 and TRBJ2-1, with 12 bases fitting TRBD1. CDR1 and CDR2 (germline): SGHVS, FQNEAQ. J was trimmed by 11 bases and V by 1 base; bases with no gene match: 12. The CDR3 spans 17 residues. DNA for the CDR3: TGTGCCAGCAGCTTAGACGGGGGGGACAGGGGGCGAGGGAAGCAGTTCTTC. Translated, it gives CASSLDGGDRGRGKQFF.

The V and J genes are TRBV25-1 and TRBJ2-2; possibly TRBD1 or TRBD2 for D (5 bases each). Germline CDR1 and CDR2: MGHDK and SYGVNS. V lost 11 bases and J 3 bases, leaving 19 bases between the germline ends. The CDR3 is 15 amino acids. In nucleotides, the CDR3 is TGTGCCTCGAGGGGTACGCCGACCTACACCGGGGAGCTGTTTTTT. Its protein is CASRGTPTYTGELFF.

At least ten counts were recorded for this clonotype. The V call is TRBV3-1, the J call TRBJ1-1; D unclear. V was clipped by 2 bases and J by 5 bases, with 9 bases between them. This CDR3 region has 13 residues. Germline V gives CDR1 LGHDT, CDR2 YNNKEL (reference sequence). CDR3 DNA: TGTGCCAGCAGCCAACCCGGGAGGACTGAAGCTTTCTTT. Its translation is CASSQPGRTEAFF.